This T cell receptor beta chain was identified in a study of T-cell memory formation after mild COVID-19. TCRdb analysed the 5' RACE reads with MiXCR anew, one entry per CDR3 protein. The data show roughly 100,000 distinct CDR3 sequences, approximately 15% seen once. The CDR3 sequence is 15 residues long. Trimming pared 3 bases from V and 4 bases from J, leaving 16 bases between. Germline CDR1 is SGDLS and CDR2 is YYNGEE. This receptor was taken from an adult woman who had mild COVID-19 (a few samples of this study predate the infection). Cell type and time point are not known. The sequenced sample was PBMCs or a T cell subset sorted from them (not recorded which). This rearrangement joins TRBV9 to TRBJ1-1; TRBD1 might be the D (6 bases). In DNA form, the CDR3 reads TGTGCCAGCAGCGCCGTCGAGGGAGGGGGCACTGAAGCTTTCTTT. It yields the protein CASSAVEGGGTEAFF.